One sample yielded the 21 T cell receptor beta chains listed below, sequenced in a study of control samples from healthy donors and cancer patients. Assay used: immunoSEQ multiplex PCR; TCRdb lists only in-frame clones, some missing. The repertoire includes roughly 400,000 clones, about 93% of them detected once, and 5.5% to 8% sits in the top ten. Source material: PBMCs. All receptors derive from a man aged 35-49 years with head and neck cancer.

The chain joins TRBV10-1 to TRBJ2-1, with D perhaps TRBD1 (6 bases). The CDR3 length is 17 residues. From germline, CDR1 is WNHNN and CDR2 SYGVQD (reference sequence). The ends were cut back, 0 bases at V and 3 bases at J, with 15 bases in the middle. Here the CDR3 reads CASSESSIDRLYNEQFF. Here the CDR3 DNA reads TGCGCCAGCAGTGAGTCGTCTATAGACAGGCTCTACAATGAGCAGTTCTTC.

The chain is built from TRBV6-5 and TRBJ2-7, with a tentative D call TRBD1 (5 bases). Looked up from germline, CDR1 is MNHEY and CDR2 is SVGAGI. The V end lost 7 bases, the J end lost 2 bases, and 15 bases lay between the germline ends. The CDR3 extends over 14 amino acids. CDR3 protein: CASTNRLAPYEQYF. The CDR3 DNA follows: TGTGCCAGCACCAACAGGCTCGCGCCCTACGAGCAGTACTTC.

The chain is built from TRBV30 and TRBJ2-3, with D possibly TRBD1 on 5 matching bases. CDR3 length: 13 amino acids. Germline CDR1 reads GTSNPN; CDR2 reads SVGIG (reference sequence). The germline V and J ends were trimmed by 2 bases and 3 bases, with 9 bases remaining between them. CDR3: CAWSQGRTDTQYF. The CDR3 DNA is TGTGCCTGGAGTCAGGGTAGAACAGATACGCAGTATTTT.

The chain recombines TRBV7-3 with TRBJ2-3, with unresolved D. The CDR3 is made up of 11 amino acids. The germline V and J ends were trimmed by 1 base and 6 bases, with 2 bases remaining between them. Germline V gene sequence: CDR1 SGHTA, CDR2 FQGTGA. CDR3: CASSLMDTQYF. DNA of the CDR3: TGTGCCAGCAGCTTAATGGATACGCAGTATTTT.

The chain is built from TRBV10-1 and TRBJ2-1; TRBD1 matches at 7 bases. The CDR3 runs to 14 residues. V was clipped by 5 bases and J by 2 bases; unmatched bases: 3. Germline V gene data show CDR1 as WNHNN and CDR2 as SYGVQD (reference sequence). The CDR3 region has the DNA TGCGCCAGCAGTATGGGACAGCCCTACAATGAGCAGTTCTTC. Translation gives CASSMGQPYNEQFF.

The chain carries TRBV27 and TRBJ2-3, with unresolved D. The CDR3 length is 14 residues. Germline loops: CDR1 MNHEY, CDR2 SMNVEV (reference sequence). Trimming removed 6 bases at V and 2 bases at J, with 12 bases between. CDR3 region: CASRRGTITDTQYF. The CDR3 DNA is TGTGCCAGCAGAAGAGGCACAATCACAGATACGCAGTATTTT.

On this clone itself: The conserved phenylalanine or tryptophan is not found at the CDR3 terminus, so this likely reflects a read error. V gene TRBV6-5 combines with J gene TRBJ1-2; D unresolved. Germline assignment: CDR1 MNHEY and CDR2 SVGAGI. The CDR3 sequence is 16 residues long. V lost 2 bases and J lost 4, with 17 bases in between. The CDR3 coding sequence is TGTGCCAGCAGTTACGGGTCCGACGGCGGTCTCTATGGCTACACCCTC. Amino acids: CASSYGSDGGLYGYTL.

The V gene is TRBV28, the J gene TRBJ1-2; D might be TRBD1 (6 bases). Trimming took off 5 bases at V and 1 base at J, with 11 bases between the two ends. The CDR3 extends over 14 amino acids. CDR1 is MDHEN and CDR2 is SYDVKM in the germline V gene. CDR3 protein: CASSPGVRNYGYTF. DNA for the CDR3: TGTGCCAGCAGTCCAGGGGTTCGTAACTATGGCTACACCTTC.

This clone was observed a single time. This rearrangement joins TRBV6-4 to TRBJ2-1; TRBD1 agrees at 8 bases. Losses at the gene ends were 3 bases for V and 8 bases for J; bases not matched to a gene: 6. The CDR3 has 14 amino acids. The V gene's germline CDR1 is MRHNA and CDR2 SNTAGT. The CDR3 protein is CASSDPGQGDEQFF. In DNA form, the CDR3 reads TGTGCCAGCAGTGATCCCGGACAGGGCGATGAGCAGTTCTTC.

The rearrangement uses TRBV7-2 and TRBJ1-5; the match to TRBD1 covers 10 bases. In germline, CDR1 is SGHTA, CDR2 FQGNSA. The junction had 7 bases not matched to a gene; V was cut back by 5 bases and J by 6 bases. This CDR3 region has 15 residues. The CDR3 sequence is CASSPGDRGTQPQHF. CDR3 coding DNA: TGTGCCAGCAGCCCAGGGGACAGGGGAACTCAGCCCCAGCATTTT.

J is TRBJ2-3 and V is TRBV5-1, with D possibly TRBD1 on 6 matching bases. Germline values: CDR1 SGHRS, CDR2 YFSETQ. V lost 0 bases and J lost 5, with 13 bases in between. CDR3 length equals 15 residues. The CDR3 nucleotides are TGCGCCAGCAGCTTGGCAGGGGCTGTAGGAGATACGCAGTATTTT. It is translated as CASSLAGAVGDTQYF. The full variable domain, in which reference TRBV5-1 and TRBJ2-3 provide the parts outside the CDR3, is KAGVTQTPRYLIKTRGQQVTLSCSPISGHRSVSWYQQTPGQGLQFLFEYFSETQRNKGNFPGRFSGRQFSNSRSEMNVSTLELGDSALYLCASSLAGAVGDTQYFGPGTRLTVL.

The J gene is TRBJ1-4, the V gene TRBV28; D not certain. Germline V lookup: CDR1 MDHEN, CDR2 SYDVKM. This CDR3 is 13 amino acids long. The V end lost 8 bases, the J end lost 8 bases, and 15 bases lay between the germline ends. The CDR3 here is CASLSRIEEKLFF. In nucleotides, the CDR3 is TGTGCCAGCCTTTCTAGGATTGAAGAAAAACTGTTTTTT.

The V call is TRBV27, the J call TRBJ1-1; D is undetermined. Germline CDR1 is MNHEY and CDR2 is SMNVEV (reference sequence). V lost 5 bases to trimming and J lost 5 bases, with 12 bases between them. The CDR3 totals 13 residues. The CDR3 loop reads CASSPAEVTEAFF. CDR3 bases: TGTGCCAGCAGTCCGGCGGAAGTAACTGAAGCTTTCTTT.

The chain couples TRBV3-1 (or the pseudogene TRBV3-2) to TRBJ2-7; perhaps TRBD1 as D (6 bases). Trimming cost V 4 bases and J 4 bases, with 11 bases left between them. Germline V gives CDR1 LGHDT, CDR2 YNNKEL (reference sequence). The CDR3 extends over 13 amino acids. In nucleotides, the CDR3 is TGTGCCAGCAGCCTCCAACAGGGATACGAGCAGTACTTC. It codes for CASSLQQGYEQYF.

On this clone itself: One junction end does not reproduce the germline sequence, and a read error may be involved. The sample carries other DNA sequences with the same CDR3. CDR3 region: CASSLDRQETQYF. CDR3 bases: TGTGCTAGCAGCTTGGACCGTCAGGAGACCCAGTACTTC. The chain couples TRBV7-7 to TRBJ2-5; D is uncertain. The CDR3 spans 13 residues. CDR1 and CDR2 from the germline V gene are SSHAT and FNYEAQ (reference sequence).

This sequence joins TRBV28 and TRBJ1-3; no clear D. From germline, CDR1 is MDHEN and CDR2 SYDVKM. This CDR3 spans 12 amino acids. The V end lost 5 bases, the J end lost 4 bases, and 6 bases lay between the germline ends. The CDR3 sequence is CASSVAGNTIYF. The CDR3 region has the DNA TGTGCCAGCAGTGTTGCGGGAAACACCATATATTTT.

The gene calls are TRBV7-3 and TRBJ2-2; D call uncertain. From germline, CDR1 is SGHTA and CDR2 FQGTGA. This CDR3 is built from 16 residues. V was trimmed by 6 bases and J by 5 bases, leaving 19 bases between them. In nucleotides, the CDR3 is TGTGCCAGCAGTTTCGGGTCCGGATTTCTAACCGGGGAGCTGTTTTTT. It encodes CASSFGSGFLTGELFF. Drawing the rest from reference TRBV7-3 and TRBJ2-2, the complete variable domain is GAGVSQTPSNKVTEKGKYVELRCDPISGHTALYWYRQSLGQGPEFLIYFQGTGAADDSGLPNDRFFAVRPEGSVSTLKIQRTERGDSAVYLCASSFGSGFLTGELFFGEGSRLTVL.

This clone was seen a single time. CDR3 DNA: TGTGCCAGCAGCTTGGGTCCAGGGAACGAGCAGTACTTC. Translating it yields CASSLGPGNEQYF. V usage is TRBV5-6 and J usage is TRBJ2-7, with D possibly being TRBD1 (5 bases). V was shortened by 0 bases and J by 5 bases, with 9 bases between the two germline ends. The CDR3 is 13 amino acids. Per the germline V gene, CDR1 is SGHDT and CDR2 is YYEEEE.

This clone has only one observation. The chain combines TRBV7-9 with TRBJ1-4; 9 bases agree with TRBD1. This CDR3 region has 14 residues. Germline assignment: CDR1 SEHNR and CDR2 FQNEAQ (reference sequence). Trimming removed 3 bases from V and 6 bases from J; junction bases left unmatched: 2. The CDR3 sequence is CASSFDRGDEKLFF. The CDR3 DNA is TGTGCCAGCAGCTTCGACAGGGGGGATGAAAAACTGTTTTTT.

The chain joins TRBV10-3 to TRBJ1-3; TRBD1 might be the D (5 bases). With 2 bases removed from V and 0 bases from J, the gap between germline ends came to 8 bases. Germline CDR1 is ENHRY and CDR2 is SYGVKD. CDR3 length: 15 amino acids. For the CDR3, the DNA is TGTGCCATCAGTGAGGGGGACTTCTCTGGAAACACCATATATTTT. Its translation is CAISEGDFSGNTIYF.

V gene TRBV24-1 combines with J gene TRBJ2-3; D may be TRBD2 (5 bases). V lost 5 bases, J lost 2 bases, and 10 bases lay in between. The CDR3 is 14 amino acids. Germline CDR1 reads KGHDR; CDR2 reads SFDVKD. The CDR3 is CATSARGATDTQYF. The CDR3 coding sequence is TGTGCCACCAGTGCTCGGGGTGCCACAGATACGCAGTATTTT.